One T cell receptor beta chain is described in this entry. Its cognate antigen is unknown. The germline V and J ends were trimmed by 6 bases and 2 bases, with 11 bases remaining between them. Germline-derived CDR1 and CDR2 are WSHSY and SAAADI. This CDR3 is built from 13 residues. The data derive from a study of T cell responses to AZD1222 COVID-19 vaccine. The data were produced by immunoSEQ multiplex PCR, yet TCRdb's version contains in-frame clones alone and is incomplete. Of 150,000 to 200,000 clones listed, approximately 86% are singletons. Regarding the study as a whole: Repertoire sampling occurred only after the peak T cell response.

The TCR comes from an adult in good health. Material: peripheral blood, obtained on day 0 of AZD1222 vaccination. The gene calls are TRBV10-2 and TRBJ2-7, with D possibly being TRBD2 (5 bases). The CDR3 is CASRAGKTYEQYF. The CDR3 nucleotides are TGCGCCAGCAGGGCCGGGAAAACCTACGAGCAGTACTTC.